This TCR beta chain came from a study of beta chain features in type 1 diabetes. The overall study: Over all samples combined, some 110 million sorted cells were examined. Findings of the study overall: Any role of HLA type in TCRB rearrangement remained unresolved here. Insertions were fewer and deletions more numerous at VDJ junctions in type 1 diabetes patients.

Researchers reported sorting CD4+ naive, central memory, regulatory and stem cell-like memory cells via CD45RO/CCR7/CD25/CD127/CD95/CD27. This clone turned up a few times. As yet, its antigen is unknown. All of the isolated RNA was reverse transcribed, so expressed TCRB transcripts were sequenced. The protocol was immunoSEQ multiplex PCR, while the TCRdb copy is restricted to in-frame clones and leaves out a portion. In the table there are approximately 380,000 clones, about 15% of which are singletons. The sequencing input was naive CD4+ T cells from blood. The sequence came from a woman between 18 and 29 years old in good health.

The CDR3 coding sequence is TGTGCCAGCAGACTCGCCGGGACAGGGGGCACTGAAGCTTTCTTT. It specifies CASRLAGTGGTEAFF. The genes are TRBV28 and TRBJ1-1; 11 bases are shared with TRBD1. The CDR3 has 15 amino acids. Germline-derived CDR1 and CDR2 are MDHEN and SYDVKM. V lost 6 bases and J lost 4; bases outside the gene matches: 7.